The sequence of this T cell receptor (beta chain) was determined in a study of cytomegalovirus exposure and HLA in healthy donors (dated by TCRdb to the late 2010s). The study in broad terms: An earlier analysis of around 600 of the donors reported roughly 270 Gb of sequence data and around 110 million unique TCR beta sequences from about 200 million T cells. Approximately 310 gigabases of sequencing data and 70 million to 100 million unique TCR sequences were included in an early release covering roughly 600 HLA-typed donors. Among the roughly 370 genotyped donors, around 79% belonged to the genetic ancestry cluster associated with self-reported Caucasian donors. The aim of the study was to test whether cataloging public T cell receptors could identify signatures of past pathogen exposure. Using immunosequencing, the study profiled T cell repertoires from 500 to 800 subjects and related those repertoires to cytomegalovirus serostatus. In addition to the first cohort of around 670 subjects, a separate validation cohort of approximately 120 different subjects was used. The study combined high-throughput TCR immunosequencing, statistical association of individual TCRs with disease status, and machine learning to predict cytomegalovirus infection status. To study patterns of TCR occurrence, a later analysis re-analyzed previously published TCR beta repertoires from 550 to 800 donors and added high-resolution HLA genotyping. Rather than drawing on any new phenotypic data, the later analysis identified candidate immune exposures from TCR beta sequences and the way those sequences occurred across donors. To decide whether each TCR beta V gene segment behaved as functional or pseudogenic, an earlier analysis of some 600 of the donors relied on high-throughput TCR beta sequencing. Donor age, sex, ethnicity and CMV serostatus were compiled together with the repertoire data. Genome-wide SNP genotypes for about 55% of the roughly 670 donors were used in a later genetic analysis, which treated that subset as a discovery cohort. All discovery cohort repertoires had been generated on a single sequencing platform. Class I and class II HLA loci were covered by the typing at four-digit resolution. Typing coverage differed by locus: A, B, C, DRB1 and DQB1 were typed in roughly 629-640 donors, DQA1 in approximately 520, DPA1 in 600 to 610, and DPB1 in 472. A few DR-DQ haplotypes were treated as single units for association and clustering because of strong linkage in the cohort. On average, around 240,000 unique TCR beta nucleotide sequences were sequenced per donor among 398 genotyped donors of the cohort, with roughly 18% of those sequences being non-productive. On the study overall, not on this receptor specifically: The classifier was reported to diagnose cytomegalovirus status with high specificity and sensitivity in both the original cohort and the validation cohort. Presence/absence analyses assumed roughly uniform sequencing depth across donors, an assumption that may not hold. A cluster of highly shared sequence variants was judged likely to represent a technical artifact of the sequencing pipeline. Some IMGT-functional V segments, including TRBV6-2 and TRBV6-3, could not be distinguished by the 87-base-pair reads and were therefore excluded. It was suggested by the authors that the approach could potentially be generalized to other disease states and immunological phenotypes. At a false discovery rate of 0.05, a later analysis linked about 16,000 TCR beta sequences to specific HLA alleles. For the cohort, immune exposure information was limited to CMV serostatus. In a later analysis, HLA-associated TCR beta chains were found to be more clonally expanded and to have lower generation probabilities than equally common non-associated chains. The study listed approximately 150 TCR beta chains as associated with cytomegalovirus. According to a later analysis, parvovirus B19, influenza, CMV and Epstein-Barr virus appeared linked to several top co-occurrence clusters. Linkage disequilibrium might explain the correlated functional status among segregating V segments, but an unknown experimental factor could not be excluded. Three of the identified cytomegalovirus-associated TCR beta chains were confirmed in vitro to be specific for cytomegalovirus antigens. An association between a missense DCLRE1C variant and V-gene and J-gene trimming of TCR beta chains was found in a later genetic analysis and replicated in an independent cohort. A further reported finding was that TCR beta sequences accurately predicted the HLA-A and HLA-B alleles for most subjects in the first cohort. Compared with the approximately 600-donor mean, donors in an Asian-associated ancestry cluster had fewer N-insertions in productive TCRs, according to a later genetic analysis. Most TCR sequences were seen in very few donors, while some public TCRs were found in many individuals. In an earlier analysis of some 500 of the donors, most TCR beta V segments appeared in productive rearrangements about 87% or about 30% of the time, broadly matching IMGT annotations. Seventeen rarely observed V segments, including chromosome 9 orphons, were excluded from the earlier analysis of approximately 500 of the donors because counts were too low. HLA typing was unavailable for some donors at each locus, so association tests used only the typed subset. In this cohort, only TCR beta chains were sequenced, and detectable features were limited by the absence of alpha or paired-chain data. Assigning TCR associations to individual alleles was difficult when HLA alleles, especially DR and DQ, strongly co-occurred. A later analysis found that TCR association rates varied across HLA loci, with DRB1 alleles showing the most associated TCRs and HLA-C alleles the fewest. According to a later analysis, most CMV-associated TCR beta chains appeared to be HLA-restricted, and the HLA associations seemed to be driven largely by CMV exposure.

Comment on this clone: Which antigen it targets is not known. Base qualities are not provided; no much larger clone lies one nucleotide away.

The library was built by means of the immunoSEQ multiplex PCR assay. For the multiplex PCR, a mixture combining 60 forward primers for TCR Vbeta segments and 13 reverse primers for TCR Jbeta segments was used. The CDR3 region of rearranged TCR beta genes was amplified from genomic DNA by a multiplex PCR assay. Amplified TCR beta libraries were sequenced as 87-base-pair reads on the Illumina HiSeq System. The published analysis was carried out like this. A later analysis tallied roughly 80 million unique TCR beta chains across the 650 to 750 repertoires, and around 10 million of those chains were shared by two or more donors. Raw reads were error-corrected and collapsed into unique sequences by a nearest-neighbor algorithm in which closely related sequences were merged to remove PCR and sequencing errors. Alignment of CDR3 sequences to IMGT reference sequences was used to assign V, D and J gene segments. For a sequence to be retained, a match of at least six nucleotides was required to both a V gene segment and a J gene segment. A rearrangement counted as productive if the CDR3 had no stop codons and remained in frame with V and J, and every other rearrangement counted as non-productive. Following IMGT convention, CDR3 was defined as the stretch from the second conserved V-encoded cysteine up to the conserved J-encoded phenylalanine. The earlier analysis of more than 450 of the donors excluded sequences that lacked an unambiguous match to a single V gene segment. In an earlier analysis of roughly 600 of the donors, a V segment was called functional when productive rearrangements were above 56.7%, and segregating when the standard deviation between donors exceeded 5%. A statistical classification framework was developed to diagnose cytomegalovirus status using the catalog of TCR beta chain sequences. In a later analysis, TCR nucleotide sequences were compared against IMGT/GENE-DB human TR gene sequences so that V and J genes could be assigned. A later analysis assigned CDR3 sequences and most-parsimonious VDJ recombination scenarios with the TCRdist pipeline. In a later analysis, each TCR beta chain was defined by its CDR3 amino acid sequence together with its V-gene family, and reads without a unique V-gene family were excluded. A later analysis removed several hundred highly shared, low-generation-probability nucleotide sequences to deal with suspected cross-contamination and a sequencing artifact. In a later analysis, a clonal expansion index was calculated for each public chain from normalized within-repertoire ranks of inferred template counts. A later analysis computed generation probabilities with a VDJ recombination model fitted to out-of-frame rearrangements, and checked the results against IGoR. In a later analysis, TCR-TCR, TCR-HLA and TCR-CMV co-occurrence was scored with hypergeometric tests, and a repertoire-size bias correction was applied to TCR pairs. To estimate false discovery rates, a later analysis permuted the HLA or CMV assignments 20 times. In a later analysis, co-occurring TCRs were grouped with DBSCAN, and TCRdist sequence similarity was added when clustering was performed within HLA-allele-positive subsets. Repertoires with fewer than 30,000 or more than 120,000 public chains were left out of co-occurrence clustering, as were about five repertoires with anomalous nucleotide sharing. In TCRdb, the immuneACCESS table is reduced to in-frame sequences with V and J assigned. These tables do not hold every clone; where another copy was compared, an unresolved V gene accounts for under half, and the others remain unexplained. The V and J calls and clone size were taken over from that table, and D and trimming were inferred from the DNA. The sample has 190,000 or so clones on record, roughly 80% of them singletons. The top ten hold roughly 1.6% of the sample.

The cohort comprised 666 healthy bone marrow donors. Cohort members were all nominally healthy when sampled, although unrecorded immune exposures were likely present. The donor was CMV seronegative and belonged to the group of several hundred seronegative cohort members. A peripheral blood sample was collected from each donor, and TCR beta sequencing was performed on peripheral blood mononuclear cells. Genomic DNA was extracted from the blood cell samples with the Qiagen DNeasy Blood Extraction Kit. The germline V and J ends show losses of 4 bases and 5 bases respectively, and no gene match explains 10 bases of the junction. From a lookup of the germline V gene, CDR1 and CDR2 are SGHTA and FQGNSA. There are 15 amino acids in the CDR3, from cysteine to phenylalanine inclusive. The DNA shown is the 45-base CDR3, in frame from base 1.

The chain links TRBV7-2 with TRBJ2-7, with TRBD1 matching 8 junction bases. Source material: PBMCs. This sequence was found in a man in his fifties or sixties in good health and CMV-seronegative. The nucleotides are TGTGCCAGCAGCTCGGGACAGGTGGCCGACCACGAGCAGTACTTC. This translates into CASSSGQVADHEQYF.